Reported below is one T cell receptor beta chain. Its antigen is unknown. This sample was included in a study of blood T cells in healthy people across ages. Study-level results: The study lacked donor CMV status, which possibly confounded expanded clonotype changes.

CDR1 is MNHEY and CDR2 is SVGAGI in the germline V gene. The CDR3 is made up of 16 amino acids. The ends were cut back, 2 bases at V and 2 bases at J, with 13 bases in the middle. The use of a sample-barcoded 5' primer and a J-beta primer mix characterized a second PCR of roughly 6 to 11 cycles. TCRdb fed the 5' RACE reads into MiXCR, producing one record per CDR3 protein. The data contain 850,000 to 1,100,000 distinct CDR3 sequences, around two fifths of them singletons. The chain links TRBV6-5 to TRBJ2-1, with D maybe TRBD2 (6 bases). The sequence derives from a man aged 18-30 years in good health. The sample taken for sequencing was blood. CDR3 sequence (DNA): TGTGCCAGCAGTTACCGGGTGAGGACTACCTACAATGAGCAGTTCTTC. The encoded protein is CASSYRVRTTYNEQFF.